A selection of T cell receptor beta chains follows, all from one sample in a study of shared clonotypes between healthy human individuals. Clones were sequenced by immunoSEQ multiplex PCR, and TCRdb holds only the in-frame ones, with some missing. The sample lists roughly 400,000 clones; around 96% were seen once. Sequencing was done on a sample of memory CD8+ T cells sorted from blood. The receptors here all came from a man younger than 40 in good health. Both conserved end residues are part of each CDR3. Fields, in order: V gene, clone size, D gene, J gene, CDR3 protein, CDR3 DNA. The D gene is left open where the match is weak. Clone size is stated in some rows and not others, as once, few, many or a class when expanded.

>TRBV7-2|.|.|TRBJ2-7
CASRAGFEQYF
TGTGCCAGCAGGGCGGGTTTCGAGCAGTACTTC
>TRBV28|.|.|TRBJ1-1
CASSRDVLNTEAFF
TGTGCCAGCAGTCGCGACGTATTGAACACTGAAGCTTTCTTT
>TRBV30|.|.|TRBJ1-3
CAWRRAWGWGNTIYF
TGTGCCTGGAGACGGGCATGGGGCTGGGGAAACACCATATATTTT
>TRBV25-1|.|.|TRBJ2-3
CASSDTITDTQYF
TGTGCCAGCAGTGACACCATCACAGATACGCAGTATTTT
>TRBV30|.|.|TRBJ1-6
CAWRRGDSPLHF
TGTGCCTGGAGGAGGGGAGATTCACCCCTCCACTTT
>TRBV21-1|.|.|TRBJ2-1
CASSKVWAYHNEQFF
TGTGCCAGCAGCAAAGTATGGGCTTACCACAATGAGCAGTTCTTC
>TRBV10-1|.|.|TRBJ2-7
CASSPRQDDYEQYF
TGCGCCAGCAGTCCCCGACAGGATGACTACGAGCAGTACTTC
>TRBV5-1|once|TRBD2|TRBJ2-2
CASSSSMGLAGVNTGELFF
TGCGCCAGCAGCTCAAGTATGGGACTAGCGGGGGTGAACACCGGGGAGCTGTTTTTT
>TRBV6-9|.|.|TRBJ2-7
CASSLLRGGSGEQYF
TGTGCCAGCAGTCTCCTCCGGGGAGGCTCGGGGGAGCAGTACTTC
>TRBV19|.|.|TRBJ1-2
CASSIAGSGYTF
TGTGCCAGTAGTATTGCAGGGAGCGGCTACACCTTC
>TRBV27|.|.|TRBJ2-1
CASSLRSWVAIHNEQFF
TGTGCCAGCAGTTTAAGGTCTTGGGTCGCTATCCACAATGAGCAGTTCTTC
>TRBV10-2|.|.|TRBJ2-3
CASSVWGSGGTDTQYF
TGCGCCAGCAGTGTGTGGGGGAGTGGGGGCACAGATACGCAGTATTTT